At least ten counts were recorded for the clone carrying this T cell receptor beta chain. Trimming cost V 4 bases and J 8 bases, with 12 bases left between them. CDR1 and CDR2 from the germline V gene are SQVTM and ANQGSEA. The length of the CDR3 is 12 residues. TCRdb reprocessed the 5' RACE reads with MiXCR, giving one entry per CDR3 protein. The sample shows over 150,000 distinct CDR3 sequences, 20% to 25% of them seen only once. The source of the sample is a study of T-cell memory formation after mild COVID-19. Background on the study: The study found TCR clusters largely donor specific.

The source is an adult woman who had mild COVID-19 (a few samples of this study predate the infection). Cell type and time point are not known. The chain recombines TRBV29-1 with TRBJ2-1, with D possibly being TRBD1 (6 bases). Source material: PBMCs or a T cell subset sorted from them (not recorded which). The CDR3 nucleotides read TGCAGCGTTGCTCAGGGGTGGGATGAGCAGTTCTTC. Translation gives CSVAQGWDEQFF.